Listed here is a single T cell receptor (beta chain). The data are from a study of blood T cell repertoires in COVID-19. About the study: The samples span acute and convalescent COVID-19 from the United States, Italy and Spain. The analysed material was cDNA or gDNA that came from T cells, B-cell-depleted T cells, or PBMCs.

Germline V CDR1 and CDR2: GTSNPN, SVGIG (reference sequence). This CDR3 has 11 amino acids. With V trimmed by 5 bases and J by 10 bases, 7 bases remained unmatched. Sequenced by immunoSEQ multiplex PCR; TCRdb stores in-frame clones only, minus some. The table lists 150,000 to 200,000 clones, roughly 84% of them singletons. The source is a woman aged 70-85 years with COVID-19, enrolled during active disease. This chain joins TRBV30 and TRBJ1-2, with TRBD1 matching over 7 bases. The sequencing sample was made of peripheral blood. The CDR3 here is CAWDTGAHYTF. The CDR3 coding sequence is TGTGCCTGGGACACAGGGGCCCACTACACCTTC.